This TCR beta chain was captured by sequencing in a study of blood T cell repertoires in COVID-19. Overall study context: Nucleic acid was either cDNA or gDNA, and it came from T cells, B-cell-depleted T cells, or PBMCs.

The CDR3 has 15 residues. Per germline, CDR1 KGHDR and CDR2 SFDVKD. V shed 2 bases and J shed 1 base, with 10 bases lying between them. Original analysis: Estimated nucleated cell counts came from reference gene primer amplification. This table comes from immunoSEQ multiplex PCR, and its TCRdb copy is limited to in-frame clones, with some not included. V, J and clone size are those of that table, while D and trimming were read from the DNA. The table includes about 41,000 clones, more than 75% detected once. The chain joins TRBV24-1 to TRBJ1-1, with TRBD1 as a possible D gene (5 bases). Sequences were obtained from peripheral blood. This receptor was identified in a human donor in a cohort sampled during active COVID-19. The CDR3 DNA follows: TGTGCCACCAGTGATTCCCGGACATGGAACACTGAAGCTTTCTTT. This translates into CATSDSRTWNTEAFF.